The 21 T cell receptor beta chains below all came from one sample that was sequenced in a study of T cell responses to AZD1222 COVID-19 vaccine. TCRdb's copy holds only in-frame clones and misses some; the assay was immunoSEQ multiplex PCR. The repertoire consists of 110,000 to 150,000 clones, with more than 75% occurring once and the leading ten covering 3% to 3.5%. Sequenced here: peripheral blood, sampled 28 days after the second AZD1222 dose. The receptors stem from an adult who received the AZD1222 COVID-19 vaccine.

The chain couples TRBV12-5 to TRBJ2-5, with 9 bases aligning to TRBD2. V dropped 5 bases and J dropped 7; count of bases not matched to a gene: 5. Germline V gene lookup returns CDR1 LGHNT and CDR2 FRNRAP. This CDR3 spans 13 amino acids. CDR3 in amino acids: CASGRREGGTQYF. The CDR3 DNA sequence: TGTGCTAGTGGTCGGCGGGAGGGGGGGACCCAGTACTTC.

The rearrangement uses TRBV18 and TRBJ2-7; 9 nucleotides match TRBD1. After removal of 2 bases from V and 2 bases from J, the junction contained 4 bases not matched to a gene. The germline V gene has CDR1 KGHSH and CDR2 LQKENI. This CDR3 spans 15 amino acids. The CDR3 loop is CASSPGTGRAYEQYF. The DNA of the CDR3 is TGTGCCAGCTCACCAGGGACAGGGCGAGCCTACGAGCAGTACTTC.

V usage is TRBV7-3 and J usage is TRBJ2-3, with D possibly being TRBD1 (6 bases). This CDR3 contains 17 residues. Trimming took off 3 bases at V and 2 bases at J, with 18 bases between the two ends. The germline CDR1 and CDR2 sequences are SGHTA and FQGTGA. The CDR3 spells CASSLSYPGQVTDTQYF. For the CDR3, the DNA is TGTGCCAGCAGCTTGAGTTACCCGGGACAAGTCACAGATACGCAGTATTTT.

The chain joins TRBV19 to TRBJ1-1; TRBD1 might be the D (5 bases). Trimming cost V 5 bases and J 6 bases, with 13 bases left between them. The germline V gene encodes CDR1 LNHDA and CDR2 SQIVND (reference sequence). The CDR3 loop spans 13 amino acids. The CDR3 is CASSGRVWAEAFF. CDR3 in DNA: TGTGCCAGTAGTGGCAGGGTTTGGGCTGAAGCTTTCTTT.

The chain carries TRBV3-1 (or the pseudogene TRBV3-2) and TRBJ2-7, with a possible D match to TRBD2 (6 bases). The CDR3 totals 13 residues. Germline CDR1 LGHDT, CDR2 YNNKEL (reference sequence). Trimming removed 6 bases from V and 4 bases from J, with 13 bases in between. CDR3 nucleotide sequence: TGTGCCAGCAGTCGCGGGGAGCAATACGAGCAGTACTTC. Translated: CASSRGEQYEQYF.

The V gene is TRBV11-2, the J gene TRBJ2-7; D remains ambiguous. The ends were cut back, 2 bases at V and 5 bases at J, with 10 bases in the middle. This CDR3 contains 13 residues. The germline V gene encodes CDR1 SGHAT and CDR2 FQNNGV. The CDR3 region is CASSLLPENEQYF. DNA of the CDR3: TGTGCCAGCAGCTTACTCCCCGAGAACGAGCAGTACTTC.

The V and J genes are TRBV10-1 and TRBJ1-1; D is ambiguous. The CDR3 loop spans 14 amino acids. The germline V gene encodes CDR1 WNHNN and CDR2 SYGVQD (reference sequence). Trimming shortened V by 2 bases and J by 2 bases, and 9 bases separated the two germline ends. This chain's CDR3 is CASSENAVNTEAFF. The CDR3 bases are TGCGCCAGCAGTGAGAACGCAGTTAACACTGAAGCTTTCTTT.

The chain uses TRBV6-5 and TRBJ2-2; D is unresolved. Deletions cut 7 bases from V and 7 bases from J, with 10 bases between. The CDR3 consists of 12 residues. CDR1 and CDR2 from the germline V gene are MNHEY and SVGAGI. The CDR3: CASNVGFGELFF. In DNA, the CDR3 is TGTGCCAGCAACGTGGGTTTCGGGGAGCTGTTTTTT.

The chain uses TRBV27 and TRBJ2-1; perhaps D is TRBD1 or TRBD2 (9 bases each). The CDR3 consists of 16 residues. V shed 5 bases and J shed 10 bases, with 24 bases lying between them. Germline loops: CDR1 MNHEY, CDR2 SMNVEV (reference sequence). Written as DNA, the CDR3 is TGTGCCAGCAGTAGGGGACAGGGCGGGACTAGCCGCGAGCAGTTCTTC. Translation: CASSRGQGGTSREQFF.

This chain's CDR3 is CASSLRRRGAGELFF. The CDR3 DNA is TGTGCCAGCAGCTTAAGGAGGCGGGGGGCCGGGGAGCTGTTTTTT. This chain connects TRBV7-2 to TRBJ2-2; 8 nucleotides agree with TRBD2. V gave up 2 bases and J gave up 6 bases; unmatched junction bases: 5. The CDR3 loop spans 15 amino acids. The germline V gene encodes CDR1 SGHTA and CDR2 FQGNSA.

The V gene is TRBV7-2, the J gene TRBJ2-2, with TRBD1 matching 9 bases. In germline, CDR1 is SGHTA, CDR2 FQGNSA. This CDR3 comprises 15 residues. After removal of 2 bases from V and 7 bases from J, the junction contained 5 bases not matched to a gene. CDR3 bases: TGTGCCAGCAGCTTACAGGGACAGGGTGTCGGGGAGCTGTTTTTT. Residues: CASSLQGQGVGELFF.

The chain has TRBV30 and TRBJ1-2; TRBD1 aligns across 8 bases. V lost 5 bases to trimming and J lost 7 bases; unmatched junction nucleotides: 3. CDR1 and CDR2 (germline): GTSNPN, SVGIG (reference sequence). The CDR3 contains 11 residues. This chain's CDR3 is CAWATGGGYTF. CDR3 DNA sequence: TGTGCCTGGGCAACAGGGGGTGGCTACACCTTC.

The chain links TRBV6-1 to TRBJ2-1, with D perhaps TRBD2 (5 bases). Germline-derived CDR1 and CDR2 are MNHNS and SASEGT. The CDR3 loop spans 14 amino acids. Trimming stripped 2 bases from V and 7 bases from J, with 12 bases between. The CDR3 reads CASSERAAGNEQFF. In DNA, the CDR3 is TGTGCCAGCAGTGAAAGGGCGGCGGGTAATGAGCAGTTCTTC.

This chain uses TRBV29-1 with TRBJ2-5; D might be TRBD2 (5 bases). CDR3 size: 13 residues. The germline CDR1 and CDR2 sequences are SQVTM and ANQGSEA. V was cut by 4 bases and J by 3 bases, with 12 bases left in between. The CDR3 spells CSVARGSEETQYF. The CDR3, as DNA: TGCAGCGTTGCACGTGGGAGTGAAGAGACCCAGTACTTC.

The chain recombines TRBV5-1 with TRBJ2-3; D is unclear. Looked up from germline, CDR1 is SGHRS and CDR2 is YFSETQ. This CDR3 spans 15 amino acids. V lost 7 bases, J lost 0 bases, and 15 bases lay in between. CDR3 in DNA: TGCGCCAGCGACTTAGGAGAACGAAGCACAGATACGCAGTATTTT. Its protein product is CASDLGERSTDTQYF. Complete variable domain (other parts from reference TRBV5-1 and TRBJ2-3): KAGVTQTPRYLIKTRGQQVTLSCSPISGHRSVSWYQQTPGQGLQFLFEYFSETQRNKGNFPGRFSGRQFSNSRSEMNVSTLELGDSALYLCASDLGERSTDTQYFGPGTRLTVL.

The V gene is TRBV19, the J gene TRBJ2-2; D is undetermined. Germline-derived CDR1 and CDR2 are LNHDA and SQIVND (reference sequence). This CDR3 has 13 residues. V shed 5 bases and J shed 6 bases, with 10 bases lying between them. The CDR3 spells CASSPQVSGELFF. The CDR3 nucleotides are TGTGCCAGTAGTCCCCAGGTCTCCGGGGAGCTGTTTTTT. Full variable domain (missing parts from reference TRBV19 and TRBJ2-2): DGGITQSPKYLFRKEGQNVTLSCEQNLNHDAMYWYRQDPGQGLRLIYYSQIVNDFQKGDIAEGYSVSREKKESFPLTVTSAQKNPTAFYLCASSPQVSGELFFGEGSRLTVL.

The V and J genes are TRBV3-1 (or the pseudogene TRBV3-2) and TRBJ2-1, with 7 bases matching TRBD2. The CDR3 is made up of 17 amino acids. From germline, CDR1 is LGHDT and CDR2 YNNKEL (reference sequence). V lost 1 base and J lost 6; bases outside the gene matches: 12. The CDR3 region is CASSQGLLTGGGNEQFF. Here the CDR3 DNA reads TGTGCCAGCAGCCAAGGTCTCCTAACGGGAGGTGGCAATGAGCAGTTCTTC.

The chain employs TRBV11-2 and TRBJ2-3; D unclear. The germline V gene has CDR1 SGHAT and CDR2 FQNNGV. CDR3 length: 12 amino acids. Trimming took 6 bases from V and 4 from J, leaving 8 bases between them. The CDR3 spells CASRRDADTQYF. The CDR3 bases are TGTGCCAGCAGGAGAGATGCAGATACGCAGTATTTT.

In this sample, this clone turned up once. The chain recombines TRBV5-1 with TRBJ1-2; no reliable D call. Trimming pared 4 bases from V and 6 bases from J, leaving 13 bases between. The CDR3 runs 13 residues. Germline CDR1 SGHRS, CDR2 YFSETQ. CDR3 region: CASSVGREDGYTF. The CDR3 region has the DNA TGCGCCAGCAGCGTCGGTCGCGAAGATGGCTACACCTTC.

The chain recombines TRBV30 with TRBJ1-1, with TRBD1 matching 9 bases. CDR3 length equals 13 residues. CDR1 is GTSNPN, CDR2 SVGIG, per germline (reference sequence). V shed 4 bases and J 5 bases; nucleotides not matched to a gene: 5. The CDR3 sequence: CAWMGQGRTEAFF. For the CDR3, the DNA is TGTGCCTGGATGGGACAGGGAAGAACTGAAGCTTTCTTT.

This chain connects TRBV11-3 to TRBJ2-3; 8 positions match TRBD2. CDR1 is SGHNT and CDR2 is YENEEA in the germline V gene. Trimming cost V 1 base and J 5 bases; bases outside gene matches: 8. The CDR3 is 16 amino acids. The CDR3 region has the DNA TGTGCCAGCAGCTTAGGGTCGGCGGGAGGTATAGATACGCAGTATTTT. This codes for CASSLGSAGGIDTQYF.